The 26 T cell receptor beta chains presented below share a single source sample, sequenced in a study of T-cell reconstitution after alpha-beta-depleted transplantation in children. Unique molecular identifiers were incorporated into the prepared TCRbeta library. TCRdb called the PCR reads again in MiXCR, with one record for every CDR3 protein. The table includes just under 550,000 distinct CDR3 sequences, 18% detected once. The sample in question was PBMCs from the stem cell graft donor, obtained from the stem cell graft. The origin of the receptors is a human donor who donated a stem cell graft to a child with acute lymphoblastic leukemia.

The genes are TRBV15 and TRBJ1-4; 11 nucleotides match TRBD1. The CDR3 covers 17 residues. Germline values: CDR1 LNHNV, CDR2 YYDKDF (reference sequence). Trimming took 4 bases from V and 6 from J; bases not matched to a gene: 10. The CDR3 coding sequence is TGTGCCACCAGCACAACTCTCCGGGACAGGGGGGATGAAAAACTGTTTTTT. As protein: CATSTTLRDRGDEKLFF.

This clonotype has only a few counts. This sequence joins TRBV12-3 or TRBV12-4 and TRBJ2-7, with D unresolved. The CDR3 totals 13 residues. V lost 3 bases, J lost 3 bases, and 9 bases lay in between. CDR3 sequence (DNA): TGTGCCAGCAGTTTGCGGTCTTTCTACGAGCAGTACTTC. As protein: CASSLRSFYEQYF.

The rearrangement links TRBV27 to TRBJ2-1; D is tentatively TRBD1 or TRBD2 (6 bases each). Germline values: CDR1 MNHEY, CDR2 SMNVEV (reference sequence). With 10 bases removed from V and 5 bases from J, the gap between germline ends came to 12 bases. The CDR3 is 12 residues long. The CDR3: CATGDFHNEQFF. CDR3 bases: TGTGCCACAGGGGACTTTCACAATGAGCAGTTCTTC.

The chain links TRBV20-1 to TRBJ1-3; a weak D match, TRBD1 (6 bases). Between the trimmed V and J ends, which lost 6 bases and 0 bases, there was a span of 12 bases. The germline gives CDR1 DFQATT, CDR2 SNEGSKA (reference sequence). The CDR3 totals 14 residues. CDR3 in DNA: TGCAGTGCGCCGTGGACAGCCTCTGGAAACACCATATATTTT. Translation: CSAPWTASGNTIYF.

The CDR3 DNA follows: TGTGCCAGCAGCCACAGGTTCCGGGACGAGCAGTACTTC. Translation gives CASSHRFRDEQYF. The chain links TRBV27 to TRBJ2-7, with D maybe TRBD1 (5 bases). V gave up 6 bases and J gave up 5 bases, with 14 bases separating them. The CDR3 sequence is 13 residues long. Germline V gene data show CDR1 as MNHEY and CDR2 as SMNVEV (reference sequence).

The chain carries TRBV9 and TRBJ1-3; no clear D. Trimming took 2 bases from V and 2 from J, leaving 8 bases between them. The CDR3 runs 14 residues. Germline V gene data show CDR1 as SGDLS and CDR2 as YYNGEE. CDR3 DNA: TGTGCCAGCAGCGTCACAGTAGCTGGAAACACCATATATTTT. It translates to CASSVTVAGNTIYF.

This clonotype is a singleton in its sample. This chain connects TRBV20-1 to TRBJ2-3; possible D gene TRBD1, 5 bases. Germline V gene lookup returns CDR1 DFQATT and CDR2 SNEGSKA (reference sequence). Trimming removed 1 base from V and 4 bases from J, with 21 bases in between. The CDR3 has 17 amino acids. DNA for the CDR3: TGCAGTGCTAGAGCCCCCGACCCGACAGTCTTTTCAGATACGCAGTATTTT. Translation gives CSARAPDPTVFSDTQYF.

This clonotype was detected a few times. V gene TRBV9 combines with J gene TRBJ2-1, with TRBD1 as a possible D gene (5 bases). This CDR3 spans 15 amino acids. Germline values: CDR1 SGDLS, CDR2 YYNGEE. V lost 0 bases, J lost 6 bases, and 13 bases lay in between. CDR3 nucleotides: TGTGCCAGCAGCGTAGCTCCCAGGGCCCGCAATGAGCAGTTCTTC. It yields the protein CASSVAPRARNEQFF. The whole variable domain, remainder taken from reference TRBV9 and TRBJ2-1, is DSGVTQTPKHLITATGQRVTLRCSPRSGDLSVYWYQQSLDQGLQFLIQYYNGEERAKGNILERFSAQQFPDLHSELNLSSLELGDSALYFCASSVAPRARNEQFFGPGTRLTVL.

The CDR3 DNA follows: TGTGCCAGCAGTACCTCACGGGAGACAAGTGAGCAGTTCTTC. Amino acids: CASSTSRETSEQFF. The genes are TRBV12-3 or TRBV12-4 and TRBJ2-1; weak D call: TRBD2 (6 bases). V was pared by 5 bases and J by 9 bases, with 17 bases between. The CDR3 loop spans 14 amino acids.

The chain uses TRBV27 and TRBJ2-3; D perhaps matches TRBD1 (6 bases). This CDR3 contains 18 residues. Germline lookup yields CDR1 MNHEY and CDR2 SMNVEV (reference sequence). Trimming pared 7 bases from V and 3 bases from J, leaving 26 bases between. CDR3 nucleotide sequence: TGTGCCAGCACCCAGTCTTCAGGGACATCTGCTCGTACAGATACGCAGTATTTT. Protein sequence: CASTQSSGTSARTDTQYF.

This chain's CDR3 is CASSDQDRLTYNSPLHF. CDR3 DNA sequence: TGTGCCAGCAGTGATCAGGACAGGTTGACCTATAATTCACCCCTCCACTTT. The chain joins TRBV25-1 to TRBJ1-6; TRBD1 agrees at 7 bases. J lost 2 bases, V lost 3 bases, and 7 bases had no gene match. The CDR3 length is 17 residues. From germline, CDR1 is MGHDK and CDR2 SYGVNS.

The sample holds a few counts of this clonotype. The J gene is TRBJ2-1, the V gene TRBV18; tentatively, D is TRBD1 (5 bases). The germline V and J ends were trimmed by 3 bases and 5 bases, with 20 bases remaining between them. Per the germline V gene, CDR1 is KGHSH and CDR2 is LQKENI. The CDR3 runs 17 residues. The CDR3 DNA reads TGTGCCAGCTCACCCTTGAGCGAGTTAGGGGCTGACAATGAGCAGTTCTTC. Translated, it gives CASSPLSELGADNEQFF.

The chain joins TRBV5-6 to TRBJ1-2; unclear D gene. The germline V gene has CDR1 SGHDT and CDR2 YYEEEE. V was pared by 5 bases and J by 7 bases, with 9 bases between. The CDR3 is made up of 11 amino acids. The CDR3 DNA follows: TGTGCCAGCAGGCGGGTGGGTGGCTACACCTTC. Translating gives CASRRVGGYTF.

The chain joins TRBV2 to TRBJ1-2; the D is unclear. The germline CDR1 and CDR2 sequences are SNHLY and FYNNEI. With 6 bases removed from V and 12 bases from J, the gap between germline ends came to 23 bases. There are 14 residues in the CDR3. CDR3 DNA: TGTGCCAGCAGAGAGAACGTCCGGCGGTCGGGAAACACCTTC. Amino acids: CASRENVRRSGNTF.

In DNA form, the CDR3 reads TGTGCCTGGAGGCAGAGAGGTTCACCCCTCCACTTT. This gives the protein CAWRQRGSPLHF. This rearrangement joins TRBV30 to TRBJ1-6; D remains ambiguous. V lost 3 bases and J lost 9, with 9 bases in between. The germline V gene has CDR1 GTSNPN and CDR2 SVGIG (reference sequence). The CDR3 sequence is 12 residues long.

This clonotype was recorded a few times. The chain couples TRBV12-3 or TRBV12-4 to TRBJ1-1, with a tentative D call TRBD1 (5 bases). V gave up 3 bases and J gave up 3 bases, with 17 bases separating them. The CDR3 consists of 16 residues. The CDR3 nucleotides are TGTGCCAGCAGTTTTTTTGGGGGATTTGGGGACACTGAAGCTTTCTTT. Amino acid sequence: CASSFFGGFGDTEAFF.

In DNA form, the CDR3 reads TGTGCCAGCAGTGAATATCGTTACACTGAAGCTTTCTTT. It translates to CASSEYRYTEAFF. The V and J genes are TRBV25-1 and TRBJ1-1; D ambiguous. The germline CDR1 and CDR2 sequences are MGHDK and SYGVNS. V lost 0 bases and J 3 bases, leaving 5 bases between the germline ends. The CDR3 runs to 13 residues.

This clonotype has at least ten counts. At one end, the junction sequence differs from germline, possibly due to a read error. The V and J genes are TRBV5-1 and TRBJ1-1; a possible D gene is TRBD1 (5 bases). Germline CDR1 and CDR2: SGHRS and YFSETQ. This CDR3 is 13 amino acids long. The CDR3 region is CASSSGGGTEAFF. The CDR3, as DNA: TGTGCCAGCAGCTCCGGCGGGGGGACTGAAGCTTTCTTT.

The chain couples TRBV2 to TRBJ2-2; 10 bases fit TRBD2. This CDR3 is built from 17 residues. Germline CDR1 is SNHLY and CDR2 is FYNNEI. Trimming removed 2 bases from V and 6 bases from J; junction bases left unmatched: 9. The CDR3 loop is CASSETSGRAKAGELFF. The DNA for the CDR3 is TGTGCCAGCAGTGAAACCAGCGGGAGGGCCAAAGCCGGGGAGCTGTTTTTT.

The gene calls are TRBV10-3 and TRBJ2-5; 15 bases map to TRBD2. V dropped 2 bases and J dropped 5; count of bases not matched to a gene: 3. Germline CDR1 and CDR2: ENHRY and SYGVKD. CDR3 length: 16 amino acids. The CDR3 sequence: CAISEPGLAGGETQYF. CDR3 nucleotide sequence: TGTGCCATCAGTGAGCCAGGACTAGCGGGAGGGGAGACCCAGTACTTC.

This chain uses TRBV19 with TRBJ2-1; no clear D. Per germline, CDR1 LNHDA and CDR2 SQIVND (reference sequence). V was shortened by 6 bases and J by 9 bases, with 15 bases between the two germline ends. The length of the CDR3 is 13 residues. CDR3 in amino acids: CASSQRSAGEQFF. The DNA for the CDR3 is TGTGCCAGTAGCCAGAGGTCCGCAGGTGAGCAGTTCTTC.

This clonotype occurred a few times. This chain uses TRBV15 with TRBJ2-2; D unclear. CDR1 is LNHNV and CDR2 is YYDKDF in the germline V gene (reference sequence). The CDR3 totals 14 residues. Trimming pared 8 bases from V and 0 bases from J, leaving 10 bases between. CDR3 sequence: CATGLRSNTGELFF. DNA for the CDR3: TGTGCCACCGGGTTGCGTTCGAACACCGGGGAGCTGTTTTTT.

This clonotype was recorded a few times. CDR3 residues: CASSLSRDRTDEQFF. The CDR3 bases are TGTGCCAGCAGTTTATCTCGGGACAGGACCGATGAGCAGTTCTTC. The chain has TRBV28 and TRBJ2-1; 8 bases map to TRBD1. The CDR3 is 15 residues long. Looked up from germline, CDR1 is MDHEN and CDR2 is SYDVKM. The J segment lost 8 bases and the V segment lost 1 base, leaving 7 bases of the junction unmatched.

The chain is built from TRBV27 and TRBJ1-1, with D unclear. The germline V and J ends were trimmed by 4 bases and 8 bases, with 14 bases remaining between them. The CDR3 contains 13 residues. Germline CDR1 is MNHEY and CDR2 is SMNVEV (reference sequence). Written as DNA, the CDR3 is TGTGCCAGCAGTTCACAGATGAGAACAGAAGCTTTCTTT. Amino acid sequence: CASSSQMRTEAFF.

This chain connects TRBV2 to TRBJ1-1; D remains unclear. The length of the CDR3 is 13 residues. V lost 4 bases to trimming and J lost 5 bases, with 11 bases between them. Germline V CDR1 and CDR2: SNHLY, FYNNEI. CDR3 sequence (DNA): TGTGCCAGCAGTGGTGCCTCGGGAACTGAAGCTTTCTTT. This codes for CASSGASGTEAFF.

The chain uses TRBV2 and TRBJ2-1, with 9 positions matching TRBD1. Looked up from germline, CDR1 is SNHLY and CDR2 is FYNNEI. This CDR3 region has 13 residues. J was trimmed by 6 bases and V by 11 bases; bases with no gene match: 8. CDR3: CAGDRAILNEQFF. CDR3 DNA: TGTGCCGGGGACAGGGCCATCCTCAATGAGCAGTTCTTC.